This entry is about one T cell receptor (beta chain). The specificity of this receptor is unknown. Per-nucleotide qualities are absent, and no much larger clonotype sits a single base away. The trial excluded patients who had a history of autoimmune disease or were on systemic immunosuppression. Peripheral blood for TCR sequencing was drawn from every dose cohort at baseline, at cycle 4 day 1 and at cycle 7 day 1. Samples came from an open-label, multicenter, first-in-human phase I dose-escalation trial of ivuxolimab. Adults with locally advanced or metastatic melanoma, renal cell, hepatocellular, or head and neck squamous cell carcinoma were enrolled in the trial. Before TCR sequencing, CD4+ T cells and CD8+ T cells were sorted from peripheral blood as separate populations. This entry comes from a study of OX40 agonist ivuxolimab in advanced cancers. General notes on the study: Ivuxolimab, which targeted the costimulatory receptor OX40 (CD134), was an agonistic, fully human IgG2 monoclonal antibody. The point of sequencing TCRbeta in the periphery was to test whether ivuxolimab changed TCR sequence diversity and drove clonal T-cell expansion. Of the 50 to 55 patients in dose escalation, around 20 had hepatocellular carcinoma, approximately 15 had melanoma, 9 had renal cell carcinoma and 9 had head and neck cancer. Intravenous ivuxolimab was administered to patients every 2 weeks at six dose levels: 0.01, 0.1, 0.3, 1.5, 3 and 10 mg/kg. The dose-escalation cohort was roughly 87% male with a mean age of around 64 years, ranging from roughly 20 to 80. Partial responses were achieved by three dose-escalation patients, of whom one had hepatocellular carcinoma and two had cutaneous melanoma. The paper describes the monotherapy dose-escalation part (N = 52 patients) of the phase I trial of ivuxolimab. Prior anti-PD-1, anti-PD-L1 or anti-CTLA-4 therapy was permitted, and approximately 40% of dose-escalation patients had received checkpoint inhibitors. What the authors observed across the whole study: After ivuxolimab, more expanded clones were found on average in CD8+ T cells than in CD4+ T cells. Low levels of normalized T-cell clonal expansion were also shown by some nonresponding patients. In the 0.1-3.0 mg/kg groups, partial responders had among the lowest normalized peripheral clonal expansion, particularly in CD8+ T cells. Which antigens the clonally expanded peripheral T cells were specific for was not determined. Clonal expansion of both CD4+ and CD8+ blood T cells was observed from baseline to week 6 at doses 0.1 to 3.0 mg/kg.

Spanning cysteine to phenylalanine, the CDR3 consists of 13 amino acids. Only the CDR3 DNA is retained, 39 bases long and in frame from the first base. V is reduced by 7 bases and J by 5 bases, leaving a spacing of 17 bases between them. The germline V gene supplies CDR1 SQVTM and CDR2 ANQGSEA. For sequencing of the TCRbeta CDR3 region, genomic DNA was extracted from the sorted cells. The immunoSEQ Assay was used to sequence the TCRbeta CDR3 regions. TCRdb holds this immuneACCESS table with in-frame rearrangements only. Some clones are missing; in checked studies, unresolved V genes explain under half, and the rest has no known cause. The sample includes about 40,000 clones, with around 88% observed a single time. The top ten hold approximately 23% of the sample.

This TCR came from an adult with an advanced solid tumor such as melanoma, head and neck, liver or kidney cancer. The sequencing here drew on CD4+ or CD8+ T cells sorted from blood, taken in a trial of the OX40 agonist ivuxolimab. The chain employs TRBV29-1 and TRBJ1-1; a weak D assignment points to TRBD1 (5 bases agree). The nucleotides are TGCAGCGCCGGGACTCCCCGAATTACTGAAGCTTTCTTT. Its protein product is CSAGTPRITEAFF.